The 10 T cell receptor beta chains below come from one sample, sequenced in a study of shared clonotypes between healthy human individuals. Generated by immunoSEQ multiplex PCR, the TCRdb table keeps only in-frame clones and is missing some. The sample contains millions of clones, 85% to 95% of which appear only once. Sequencing was done on a sample of naive CD4+ T cells sorted from blood. As for subset: CD45RA+ positively selected. The receptors come from a man aged 18 to 35 in good health.

V gene TRBV5-6 combines with J gene TRBJ2-7, with D uncertain. Per the germline V gene, CDR1 is SGHDT and CDR2 is YYEEEE. With 4 bases removed from V and 5 bases from J, the gap between germline ends came to 10 bases. This CDR3 is built from 12 residues. CDR3 amino acids: CASSAQPNEQYF. CDR3 nucleotide sequence: TGTGCCAGCAGCGCCCAACCCAACGAGCAGTACTTC. Supplemented by reference TRBV5-6 and TRBJ2-7, the full variable domain reads DAGVTQSPTHLIKTRGQQVTLRCSPKSGHDTVSWYQQALGQGPQFIFQYYEEEERQRGNFPDRFSGHQFPNYSSELNVNALLLGDSALYLCASSAQPNEQYFGPGTRLTVT.

This clone was found a few times. The sample carries other DNA sequences with the same CDR3. The chain uses TRBV30 and TRBJ1-1; no clear D. The CDR3 has 13 residues. Trimming took 0 bases from V and 1 from J, leaving 6 bases between them. Germline CDR1 reads GTSNPN; CDR2 reads SVGIG (reference sequence). CDR3 region: CAWSVGGNTEAFF. The CDR3 DNA reads TGTGCCTGGAGTGTCGGCGGGAACACTGAAGCTTTCTTT.

V is TRBV5-1 and J is TRBJ1-2, with a possible D match to TRBD1 (5 bases). V lost 6 bases and J lost 5, with 17 bases in between. CDR3 length: 14 residues. Germline CDR1 SGHRS, CDR2 YFSETQ. CDR3 amino acids: CASTTEDIRYGYTF. In nucleotides, the CDR3 is TGCGCCAGCACCACCGAGGACATACGGTATGGCTACACCTTC. Complete variable domain (other parts from reference TRBV5-1 and TRBJ1-2): KAGVTQTPRYLIKTRGQQVTLSCSPISGHRSVSWYQQTPGQGLQFLFEYFSETQRNKGNFPGRFSGRQFSNSRSEMNVSTLELGDSALYLCASTTEDIRYGYTFGSGTRLTVV.

V gene TRBV6-5 combines with J gene TRBJ1-1; a weak D match, TRBD1 (5 bases). V was clipped by 5 bases and J by 0 bases, with 13 bases between them. Looked up from germline, CDR1 is MNHEY and CDR2 is SVGAGI. This CDR3 comprises 15 residues. This CDR3 is CASSGDGGMNTEAFF. CDR3 DNA sequence: TGTGCCAGCAGTGGAGATGGGGGAATGAACACTGAAGCTTTCTTT.

This clone showed up just once. The CDR3 nucleotides are TGTGCCAGTAGTAAGGACAGGGGTGCAGATACGCAGTATTTT. It encodes CASSKDRGADTQYF. The chain couples TRBV19 to TRBJ2-3; 9 nucleotides line up with TRBD1. Trimming cost V 4 bases and J 4 bases; bases outside gene matches: 3. Germline CDR1 and CDR2: LNHDA and SQIVND (reference sequence). This CDR3 comprises 14 residues.

V usage is TRBV5-1 and J usage is TRBJ2-5, with TRBD1 matching over 7 bases. Germline CDR1 and CDR2: SGHRS and YFSETQ. CDR3 length: 15 residues. The V and J ends lost 7 bases and 0 bases, in that order; junction bases with no gene match: 9. The CDR3 protein is CASSTGARDQETQYF. The CDR3 nucleotides are TGCGCCAGCTCTACAGGGGCAAGGGACCAAGAGACCCAGTACTTC.

The rearrangement joins TRBV11-1 to TRBJ2-5, with D unresolved. Germline loops: CDR1 SGHAT, CDR2 FQDESV (reference sequence). V was shortened by 4 bases and J by 5 bases, with 11 bases between the two germline ends. This CDR3 region has 13 residues. The chain's CDR3 is CASSSSESETQYF. The DNA for the CDR3 is TGTGCCAGCAGCTCCTCAGAGTCGGAGACCCAGTACTTC.

The V gene is TRBV6-1, the J gene TRBJ1-5; 7 bases align to TRBD1. Germline V gene data show CDR1 as MNHNS and CDR2 as SASEGT. The ends lost 2 bases at V and 2 bases at J; junction bases unmatched: 3. This CDR3 has 15 amino acids. The CDR3 is CASSETGEGNQPQHF. CDR3 in DNA: TGTGCCAGCAGTGAAACAGGGGAGGGCAATCAGCCCCAGCATTTT.

V and J are TRBV2 and TRBJ2-1; D unresolved. The CDR3 is 11 amino acids. Germline CDR1 reads SNHLY; CDR2 reads FYNNEI. Trimming cost V 7 bases and J 9 bases, with 10 bases left between them. CDR3 DNA: TGTGCCAGCACGCTAGAAGGTGAGCAGTTCTTC. As protein: CASTLEGEQFF.

This sequence joins TRBV30 and TRBJ1-5; 8 bases agree with TRBD1. CDR3 size: 13 residues. V shed 4 bases, J shed 7 bases, and the junction held 6 bases outside the gene matches. Germline V gene data show CDR1 as GTSNPN and CDR2 as SVGIG (reference sequence). In DNA, the CDR3 is TGTGCCTGGAAAGGACAGGGAGGCCAGCCCCAGCATTTT. Amino acids: CAWKGQGGQPQHF.